This T cell receptor (beta chain) was identified in a study of cytomegalovirus exposure and HLA in healthy donors. Study findings and constraints: The Asian-associated ancestry cluster reportedly had fewer N-insertions than the approximately 630-donor mean in a later analysis. As immune exposure information, only CMV serostatus was available.

Researchers ran the PCR with 60 Vbeta and 13 Jbeta primers. The data were produced by immunoSEQ multiplex PCR, yet TCRdb's version contains in-frame clones alone and is incomplete. In the table there are under 200,000 clones, 86% of which are singletons. This clone was counted a single time. The antigen is unknown. Nominally healthy donors were sampled, though unrecorded immune exposures were likely. Sample: PBMCs. The source is a woman aged 18-30 years in good health and CMV-seronegative.

The chain's CDR3 is CSATSGEKLFF. In nucleotides, the CDR3 is TGCAGTGCCACGAGCGGTGAAAAACTGTTTTTT. This chain links TRBV20-1 with TRBJ1-4; D gene ambiguous. The CDR3 loop spans 11 amino acids. V lost 6 bases and J 7 bases, leaving 9 bases between the germline ends. The germline CDR1 and CDR2 sequences are DFQATT and SNEGSKA (reference sequence).